The clone carrying this TCR beta chain was recorded once. The CDR3 does not end in the conserved phenylalanine or tryptophan, so this is likely a read error. Breast cancer patients provided tissue from their axillary draining lymph nodes. This specimen comes from a study of breast tumors, draining lymph nodes, adjacent tissues. This CDR3 is 14 amino acids long. J gave up 6 bases and V 3 bases, and 6 bases lay outside the gene matches. TCRdb used MiXCR to reprocess the multiplex PCR reads, holding one entry per CDR3 protein. The top ten hold roughly 7.3% of the sample, which has approximately 88,000 distinct CDR3 sequences, around 30% seen once.

The source of this sequence is a female donor with breast cancer. Some clones in this sample may be carry-over from other donors' samples. The chain is built from TRBV12-3 or TRBV12-4 and TRBJ2-7, with TRBD2 identical over 9 bases. Sequenced material: axillary lymph node tissue. CDR3 protein: CASSFVAGVGEQYS. CDR3 sequence (DNA): TGTGCCAGCAGTTTCGTAGCGGGAGTGGGCGAGCAGTACTCC.